The clone carrying this T cell receptor beta chain has just a few counts. The antigen is unknown. These data come from a study of radiotherapy plus CTLA-4 blockade in lung cancer. The wider study: Among patients, under 20% showed objective responses, and about 30% had disease control. General study findings and limits: An expansion of tumor-derived TCR clones occurred in blood after radiotherapy plus ipilimumab. It was early blood T cell clone dynamics, with interferon-beta, that reportedly best predicted response.

Treatment of patients with chemo-refractory metastatic non-small-cell lung cancer consisted of focal radiation plus CTLA-4 blockade with ipilimumab. Measured with immunoSEQ multiplex PCR; TCRdb has only the in-frame clones, and not every one. There are roughly 45,000 clones in the sample; 50% to 70% occur only once, and under 20% lies in the top ten. Between the trimmed V and J ends, which lost 1 base and 6 bases, there was a span of 13 bases. The CDR3 runs to 15 residues. CDR1 and CDR2 from the germline V gene are LNHDA and SQIVND (reference sequence). The receptor was isolated from a human donor with non-small cell lung cancer who had a partial response to radiotherapy plus ipilimumab. The V call is TRBV19, the J call TRBJ1-5; a weak D match, TRBD1 (6 bases). Sequences were derived from peripheral blood, sampled from a patient treated with radiotherapy plus ipilimumab. The CDR3 bases are TGTGCCAGTAGTATAGCAGGGGCGGGTGGTCAGCCCCAGCATTTT. It codes for CASSIAGAGGQPQHF.